These 10 T cell receptor beta chains share one sample of origin, sequenced in a study of control samples from healthy donors and cancer patients. Sequenced by immunoSEQ multiplex PCR; TCRdb stores in-frame clones only, minus some. The table shows roughly 120,000 clones, with 85% to 90% occurring only once. Sequencing was performed on blood. The source is a woman aged 50 to 65 in good health.

In regard to this clone: Germline and junction disagree at one end, which may indicate a read error. The rearrangement joins TRBV12-3 or TRBV12-4 to TRBJ1-2; D gene ambiguous. The CDR3 has 11 residues. The CDR3 nucleotides are TGCCTGGTGTGGCGGAACTATGGCTACACCTTC. It is translated as CLVWRNYGYTF.

J is TRBJ2-3 and V is TRBV6-6; 8 nucleotides match TRBD2. The J segment lost 4 bases and the V segment lost 5 bases, leaving 5 bases of the junction unmatched. CDR1 and CDR2 (germline): MNHNY, SVGAGI (reference sequence). This CDR3 spans 14 amino acids. Here the CDR3 reads CASSRPGGADTQYF. CDR3 coding DNA: TGTGCCAGCAGTCGTCCGGGAGGGGCAGATACGCAGTATTTT.

The V call is TRBV29-1, the J call TRBJ2-7, with a tentative D call TRBD1 (6 bases). The CDR3 extends over 13 amino acids. Germline CDR1 SQVTM, CDR2 ANQGSEA. V was shortened by 6 bases and J by 4 bases, with 16 bases between the two germline ends. In DNA form, the CDR3 reads TGCAGCGTAAGGGACACAGCCCCGTACGAGCAGTACTTC. Translating it yields CSVRDTAPYEQYF.

The V gene is TRBV7-3, the J gene TRBJ2-6; TRBD2 matches 8 bases. V dropped 7 bases and J dropped 2; count of bases not matched to a gene: 13. This CDR3 spans 18 amino acids. The germline V gene has CDR1 SGHTA and CDR2 FQGTGA. In DNA, the CDR3 is TGTGCCAGCACCCCCGGGGGGGGATCATCGACTGGGGCCAACGTCCTGACTTTC. Translating gives CASTPGGGSSTGANVLTF.

The chain has TRBV7-2 and TRBJ2-2; the match to TRBD1 covers 8 bases. The trim removed 2 bases at V and 6 bases at J, leaving 5 bases unmatched. This CDR3 has 15 amino acids. The germline V gene has CDR1 SGHTA and CDR2 FQGNSA. The CDR3 here is CASSLSRGQAGELFF. CDR3 in DNA: TGTGCCAGCAGCTTAAGCAGGGGGCAGGCCGGGGAGCTGTTTTTT.

The chain is built from TRBV20-1 and TRBJ2-1; D remains unclear. V was cut by 3 bases and J by 7 bases, with 10 bases left in between. This CDR3 has 12 residues. Germline loops: CDR1 DFQATT, CDR2 SNEGSKA (reference sequence). The CDR3 region has the DNA TGCAGTGCTAGTAGAAGCGCGAATGAGCAGTTCTTC. Translation: CSASRSANEQFF.

J is TRBJ2-7 and V is TRBV7-2, with 12 bases lining up with TRBD1. The CDR3 is 19 residues long. The junction had 13 bases not matched to a gene; V was cut back by 4 bases and J by 0 bases. From germline, CDR1 is SGHTA and CDR2 FQGNSA. CDR3 sequence (DNA): TGTGCCAGCAGCTGGAGCCGGGACAGGGGGCGGTCGGGCTCCTACGAGCAGTACTTC. It encodes CASSWSRDRGRSGSYEQYF. The full variable domain, with the rest looked up from reference TRBV7-2 and TRBJ2-7, is GAGVSQSPSNKVTEKGKDVELRCDPISGHTALYWYRQSLGQGLEFLIYFQGNSAPDKSGLPSDRFSAERTGGSVSTLTIQRTQQEDSAVYLCASSWSRDRGRSGSYEQYFGPGTRLTVT.

A word on this clone: The same CDR3 arises from other DNA sequences in this sample as well. The V call is TRBV7-7, the J call TRBJ2-1; 14 bases are a match to TRBD2. This CDR3 spans 15 amino acids. Trimming took 5 bases from V and 7 from J; bases not matched to a gene: 4. Per germline, CDR1 SSHAT and CDR2 FNYEAQ (reference sequence). The CDR3 nucleotides read TGTGCCAGCAGCCCCGGACTAGCGGGGGGTAATGAGCAGTTCTTC. Amino acids: CASSPGLAGGNEQFF.

The J gene is TRBJ1-1, the V gene TRBV14; tentative D call: TRBD1 (6 bases). Germline CDR1 SGHDN, CDR2 FVKESK. V was clipped by 3 bases and J by 1 base, with 18 bases between them. This CDR3 has 17 amino acids. CDR3 bases: TGTGCCAGCAGCCATCCCGCAAAGGACAGATGGAACACTGAAGCTTTCTTT. It specifies CASSHPAKDRWNTEAFF. Using reference TRBV14 and TRBJ1-1 for the parts outside the CDR3, the full variable domain is EAGVTQFPSHSVIEKGQTVTLRCDPISGHDNLYWYRRVMGKEIKFLLHFVKESKQDESGMPNNRFLAERTGGTYSTLKVQPAELEDSGVYFCASSHPAKDRWNTEAFFGQGTRLTVV.

The chain employs TRBV29-1 and TRBJ1-2, with D tentatively TRBD1 (5 bases). In germline, CDR1 is SQVTM, CDR2 ANQGSEA. Trimming removed 6 bases at V and 2 bases at J, with 7 bases between. The CDR3 loop spans 11 amino acids. CDR3 sequence: CSVQENYGYTF. The CDR3 nucleotides are TGCAGCGTACAGGAAAACTATGGCTACACCTTC. Complete variable domain (other parts from reference TRBV29-1 and TRBJ1-2): SAVISQKPSRDICQRGTSLTIQCQVDSQVTMMFWYRQQPGQSLTLIATANQGSEATYESGFVIDKFPISRPNLTFSTLTVSNMSPEDSSIYLCSVQENYGYTFGSGTRLTVV.